What follows are 21 T cell receptor beta chains derived from one specimen sequenced in a study of T cell responses to AZD1222 COVID-19 vaccine. Libraries were prepared by immunoSEQ multiplex PCR; TCRdb keeps only in-frame clonotypes and omits some of them. The sample gives 200,000 or so clones, approximately 94% of which show up once; 0.95% to 1.1% is in the top ten. This specimen was peripheral blood, taken 28 days after the second AZD1222 dose. The receptors shown here come from an adult who received the AZD1222 COVID-19 vaccine.

As DNA, the CDR3 is TGTGCCAGCAGCGTAGAGGGACAGCCCCATAGCAATCAGCCCCAGCATTTT. Amino acids: CASSVEGQPHSNQPQHF. V is TRBV9 and J is TRBJ1-5; TRBD1 matches 7 bases. Germline V gives CDR1 SGDLS, CDR2 YYNGEE. The CDR3 runs to 17 residues. Unmatched junction bases numbered 6, after V lost 0 bases and J lost 0 bases.

This clone was recorded only once. This chain uses TRBV6-2 or TRBV6-3 with TRBJ2-7, with D tentatively TRBD1 or TRBD2 (5 bases each). The ends were cut back, 6 bases at V and 3 bases at J, with 12 bases in the middle. This CDR3 contains 13 residues. Germline assignment: CDR1 MNHEY and CDR2 SVGEGT. The CDR3 reads CASSTGRDYEQYF. The CDR3 coding sequence is TGTGCCAGCAGCACGGGACGGGACTACGAGCAGTACTTC.

The J gene is TRBJ2-3, the V gene TRBV24-1, with D tentatively TRBD2 (5 bases). Looked up from germline, CDR1 is KGHDR and CDR2 is SFDVKD. The V end was cut by 0 bases, the J end by 0 bases, with 15 bases between. The CDR3 runs to 18 residues. The CDR3, as DNA: TGTGCCACCAGTGATTTGCATTGGTCCCGGGGTAGCACAGATACGCAGTATTTT. Encoded protein: CATSDLHWSRGSTDTQYF.

This clone was observed a single time. The chain couples TRBV12-5 to TRBJ2-5, with 11 bases identical to TRBD2. Germline CDR1 and CDR2: LGHNT and FRNRAP. The CDR3 totals 14 residues. V shed 1 base, J shed 5 bases, and the junction held 0 bases outside the gene matches. As DNA, the CDR3 is TGTGCTAGTGGTTTGGGACTAGCGGGGGAGACCCAGTACTTC. This encodes CASGLGLAGETQYF.

Only one count was recorded for this clone. The V call is TRBV4-1, the J call TRBJ2-5, with D perhaps TRBD1 (6 bases). The CDR3 sequence is 14 residues long. V was trimmed by 1 base and J by 5 bases, leaving 11 bases between them. The germline V gene has CDR1 MGHRA and CDR2 YSYEKL. CDR3 nucleotide sequence: TGCGCCAGCAGCCAAGCCGGGACACGGGAGACCCAGTACTTC. Protein sequence: CASSQAGTRETQYF.

This rearrangement joins TRBV15 to TRBJ2-3; no clear D. Per germline, CDR1 LNHNV and CDR2 YYDKDF (reference sequence). CDR3 size: 18 residues. Trimming took off 1 base at V and 1 base at J, with 18 bases between the two ends. The CDR3: CATSRVPDPYVGTDTQYF. The CDR3 DNA sequence: TGTGCCACCAGCAGAGTTCCGGACCCTTACGTCGGCACAGATACGCAGTATTTT.

This chain joins TRBV7-9 and TRBJ1-4; D is possibly TRBD1 (6 bases). Germline loops: CDR1 SEHNR, CDR2 FQNEAQ (reference sequence). V gave up 3 bases and J gave up 7 bases, with 18 bases separating them. The CDR3 totals 16 residues. CDR3: CASSFLGAVSGEKLFF. CDR3 DNA sequence: TGTGCCAGCAGCTTTTTGGGGGCGGTTTCGGGTGAAAAACTGTTTTTT.

The chain has TRBV6-6 and TRBJ2-3, with D hard to call. V gave up 0 bases and J gave up 5 bases, with 6 bases separating them. CDR3 length: 13 amino acids. The germline gives CDR1 MNHNY, CDR2 SVGAGI (reference sequence). In DNA, the CDR3 is TGTGCCAGCAGTTACTCGATGGGAGATACGCAGTATTTT. This codes for CASSYSMGDTQYF.

This clone was seen only once. V gene TRBV9 combines with J gene TRBJ2-7; maybe TRBD2 (6 bases). This CDR3 contains 16 residues. Trimming removed 0 bases at V and 5 bases at J, with 18 bases between. Germline CDR1 SGDLS, CDR2 YYNGEE. CDR3 sequence: CASSVALVEGRNEQYF. In nucleotides, the CDR3 is TGTGCCAGCAGCGTAGCTTTGGTCGAGGGGAGGAACGAGCAGTACTTC.

The CDR3 region has the DNA TGTGCCAGCAGCCAAATACCCCGCAGTGGGGGGTTTATATCTAGCTATGGCTACACCTTC. Translated: CASSQIPRSGGFISSYGYTF. The chain combines TRBV6-6 with TRBJ1-2; D may be TRBD1 (5 bases). Trimming left V 6 bases short and J 4 bases short, with 33 bases between. Germline values: CDR1 MNHNY, CDR2 SVGAGI (reference sequence). CDR3 length: 20 amino acids.

The V gene is TRBV9, the J gene TRBJ1-2; D is uncertain. The germline V gene has CDR1 SGDLS and CDR2 YYNGEE. The CDR3 runs 14 residues. Trimming took off 4 bases at V and 7 bases at J, with 17 bases between the two ends. The DNA for the CDR3 is TGTGCCAGCAGCCCCCCAGACCGGGGATTTGGCTACACCTTC. Translated: CASSPPDRGFGYTF.

J is TRBJ1-1 and V is TRBV28; maybe TRBD1 (5 bases). CDR1 and CDR2 from the germline V gene are MDHEN and SYDVKM. V dropped 1 base and J dropped 5 bases, with 14 bases sitting between them. The CDR3 contains 15 residues. CDR3 nucleotides: TGTGCCAGCAGTTTATTTCAGGGCGGGTGGACTGAAGCTTTCTTT. Its translation: CASSLFQGGWTEAFF.

The chain combines TRBV2 with TRBJ2-3; 8 bases line up with TRBD2. The CDR3 is made up of 14 amino acids. Losses at the gene ends were 6 bases for V and 5 bases for J; bases not matched to a gene: 7. Germline V gives CDR1 SNHLY, CDR2 FYNNEI. CDR3 nucleotides: TGTGCCAGCAGCGGGGGGGGAGTGGTAGATACGCAGTATTTT. This codes for CASSGGGVVDTQYF.

The genes are TRBV2 and TRBJ2-7; D is undetermined. Germline CDR1 and CDR2: SNHLY and FYNNEI. The CDR3 consists of 13 residues. Deletions cut 3 bases from V and 7 bases from J, with 13 bases between. The DNA of the CDR3 is TGTGCCAGCAGTGAGTCGGGCCCTCGGGAGCAGTACTTC. This gives the protein CASSESGPREQYF.

J is TRBJ1-1 and V is TRBV19; 11 nucleotides agree with TRBD1. V lost 4 bases, J lost 5 bases, and 6 bases stayed unmatched. Germline V gene lookup returns CDR1 LNHDA and CDR2 SQIVND (reference sequence). The CDR3 has 15 amino acids. The CDR3 reads CASSNGQGARTEAFF. The CDR3, as DNA: TGTGCCAGTAGTAACGGACAGGGGGCGAGAACTGAAGCTTTCTTT. Using reference TRBV19 and TRBJ1-1 for the parts outside the CDR3, the full variable domain is DGGITQSPKYLFRKEGQNVTLSCEQNLNHDAMYWYRQDPGQGLRLIYYSQIVNDFQKGDIAEGYSVSREKKESFPLTVTSAQKNPTAFYLCASSNGQGARTEAFFGQGTRLTVV.

The chain carries TRBV7-8 and TRBJ1-2; D is undetermined. The CDR3 consists of 13 residues. Per germline, CDR1 SGHVS and CDR2 FQNEAQ. Trimming stripped 1 base from V and 4 bases from J, with 7 bases between. The CDR3 spells CASSLDTTYGYTF. CDR3 in DNA: TGTGCCAGCAGCTTAGACACCACCTATGGCTACACCTTC. Supplemented by reference TRBV7-8 and TRBJ1-2, the full variable domain reads GAGVSQSPRYKVAKRGQDVALRCDPISGHVSLFWYQQALGQGPEFLTYFQNEAQLDKSGLPSDRFFAERPEGSVSTLKIQRTQQEDSAVYLCASSLDTTYGYTFGSGTRLTVV.

This clone was counted a single time. The chain uses TRBV7-9 and TRBJ2-1; TRBD2 agrees at 11 bases. CDR3 size: 15 residues. Trimming at V came to 5 bases and at J to 9 bases, leaving 9 bases not matched to a gene. Looked up from germline, CDR1 is SEHNR and CDR2 is FQNEAQ (reference sequence). The CDR3 nucleotides read TGTGCCAGCAGCCCCTTAGCGGGGGGGCCGACTGAGCAGTTCTTC. It encodes CASSPLAGGPTEQFF. The full variable domain, its missing parts supplied by reference TRBV7-9 and TRBJ2-1, is DTGVSQNPRHKITKRGQNVTFRCDPISEHNRLYWYRQTLGQGPEFLTYFQNEAQLEKSRLLSDRFSAERPKGSFSTLEIQRTEQGDSAMYLCASSPLAGGPTEQFFGPGTRLTVL.

This clone appeared a single time. This chain joins TRBV6-5 and TRBJ1-5, with D perhaps TRBD1 (6 bases). Germline CDR1 MNHEY, CDR2 SVGAGI. V lost 6 bases and J lost 4, with 10 bases in between. The CDR3 is 13 residues long. In DNA form, the CDR3 reads TGTGCCAGCAGCTGGGGGACAAATCAGCCCCAGCATTTT. This sequence encodes CASSWGTNQPQHF.

The chain uses TRBV19 and TRBJ1-5; D is unresolved. Germline CDR1 is LNHDA and CDR2 is SQIVND (reference sequence). V was clipped by 4 bases and J by 3 bases, with 4 bases between them. This CDR3 has 12 residues. This chain's CDR3 is CASSTYNQPQHF. As DNA, the CDR3 is TGTGCCAGTAGTACCTACAATCAGCCCCAGCATTTT.

The chain has TRBV24-1 and TRBJ1-1, with D uncertain. Germline CDR1 and CDR2: KGHDR and SFDVKD. V lost 7 bases to trimming and J lost 1 base, with 9 bases between them. The CDR3 has 13 residues. CDR3 region: CATRESGNTEAFF. CDR3 bases: TGTGCCACCAGAGAGAGTGGGAACACTGAAGCTTTCTTT.

The J gene is TRBJ2-4, the V gene TRBV27; D uncertain. The CDR3 consists of 15 residues. CDR1 and CDR2 from the germline V gene are MNHEY and SMNVEV (reference sequence). V was clipped by 4 bases and J by 0 bases, with 10 bases between them. CDR3 residues: CASSSARSAKNIQYF. The CDR3 DNA follows: TGTGCCAGCAGTTCCGCAAGATCAGCCAAAAACATTCAGTACTTC.